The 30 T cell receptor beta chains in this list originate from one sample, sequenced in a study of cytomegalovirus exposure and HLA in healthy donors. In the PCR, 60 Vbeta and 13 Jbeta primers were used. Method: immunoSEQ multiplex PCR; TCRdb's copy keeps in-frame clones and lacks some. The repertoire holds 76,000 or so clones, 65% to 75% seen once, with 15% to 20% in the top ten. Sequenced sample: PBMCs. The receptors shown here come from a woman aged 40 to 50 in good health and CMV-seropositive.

The CDR3, as DNA: TGTGCCACCCGGACAGGCGTCATGAACACTGAAGCTTTCTTT. Its translation: CATRTGVMNTEAFF. The chain is built from TRBV15 and TRBJ1-1; 7 nucleotides match TRBD1. V was pared by 8 bases and J by 0 bases, with 6 bases of the junction left unmatched. The CDR3 has 14 residues. Germline lookup yields CDR1 LNHNV and CDR2 YYDKDF (reference sequence).

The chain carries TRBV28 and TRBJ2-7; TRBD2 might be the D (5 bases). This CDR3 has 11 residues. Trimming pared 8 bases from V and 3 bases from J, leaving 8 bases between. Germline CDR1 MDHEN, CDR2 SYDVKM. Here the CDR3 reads CASRRVYEQYF. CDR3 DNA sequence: TGTGCCAGCCGGCGGGTCTACGAGCAGTACTTC.

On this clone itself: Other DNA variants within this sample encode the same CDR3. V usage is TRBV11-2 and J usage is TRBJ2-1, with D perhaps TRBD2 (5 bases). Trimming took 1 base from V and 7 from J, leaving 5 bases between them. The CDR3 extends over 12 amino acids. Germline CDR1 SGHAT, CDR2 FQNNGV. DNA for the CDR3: TGTGCCAGCAGCTTAGCGGGAAATGAGCAGTTCTTC. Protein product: CASSLAGNEQFF.

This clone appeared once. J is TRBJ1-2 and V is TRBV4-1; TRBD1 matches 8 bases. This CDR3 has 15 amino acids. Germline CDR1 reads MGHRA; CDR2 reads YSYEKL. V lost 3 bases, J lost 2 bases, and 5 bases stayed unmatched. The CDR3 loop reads CASSQQGAQNYGYTF. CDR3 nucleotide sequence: TGCGCCAGCAGCCAGCAGGGGGCGCAAAACTATGGCTACACCTTC.

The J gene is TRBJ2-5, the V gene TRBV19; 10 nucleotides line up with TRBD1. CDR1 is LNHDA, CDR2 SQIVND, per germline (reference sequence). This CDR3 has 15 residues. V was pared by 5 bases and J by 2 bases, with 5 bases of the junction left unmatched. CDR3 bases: TGTGCCAGTAGTGCCCGGGACAGGGGTCAAGAGACCCAGTACTTC. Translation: CASSARDRGQETQYF.

In DNA, the CDR3 is TGTGCCAGCTCGTTGATGGACAGGGGCCCATCCAACTATGGCTACACCTTC. This gives the protein CASSLMDRGPSNYGYTF. The V call is TRBV5-6, the J call TRBJ1-2; 9 bases map to TRBD1. V gave up 7 bases and J gave up 2 bases; unmatched junction bases: 15. Germline-derived CDR1 and CDR2 are SGHDT and YYEEEE. This CDR3 region has 17 residues.

The CDR3, as DNA: TGCGCCAGCACCATAGGAAGGGGTAATTCACCCCTCCACTTT. Its protein is CASTIGRGNSPLHF. J is TRBJ1-6 and V is TRBV10-1; a possible D gene is TRBD1 (5 bases). Trimming shortened V by 7 bases and J by 6 bases, and 13 bases separated the two germline ends. From germline, CDR1 is WNHNN and CDR2 SYGVQD (reference sequence). The CDR3 length is 14 residues.

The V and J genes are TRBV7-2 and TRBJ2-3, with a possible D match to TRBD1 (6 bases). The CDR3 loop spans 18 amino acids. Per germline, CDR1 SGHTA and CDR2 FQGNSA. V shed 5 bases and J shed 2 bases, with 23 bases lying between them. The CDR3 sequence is CASSTQEQGGRNTDTQYF. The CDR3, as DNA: TGTGCCAGCAGCACTCAGGAGCAAGGGGGAAGGAACACAGATACGCAGTATTTT.

The CDR3 DNA reads TGTGCCAGCAGCTTGGGTTTGGAGCTGGACACTGAAGCTTTCTTT. Amino acids: CASSLGLELDTEAFF. This chain uses TRBV5-4 with TRBJ1-1; D is unresolved. V shed 0 bases and J shed 3 bases, with 12 bases lying between them. The CDR3 runs to 15 residues. CDR1 and CDR2 (germline): SGHNT, YYREEE (reference sequence). Full variable domain (remainder filled in from reference TRBV5-4 and TRBJ1-1): ETGVTQSPTHLIKTRGQQVTLRCSSQSGHNTVSWYQQALGQGPQFIFQYYREEENGRGNFPPRFSGLQFPNYSSELNVNALELDDSALYLCASSLGLELDTEAFFGQGTRLTVV.

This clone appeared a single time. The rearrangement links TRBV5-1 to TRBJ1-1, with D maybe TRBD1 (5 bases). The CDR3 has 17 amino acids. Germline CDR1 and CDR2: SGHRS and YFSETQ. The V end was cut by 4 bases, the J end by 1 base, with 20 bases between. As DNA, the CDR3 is TGCGCCAGCAGCCTGCAACCGCGGGGCAGGGCGAACACTGAAGCTTTCTTT. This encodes CASSLQPRGRANTEAFF.

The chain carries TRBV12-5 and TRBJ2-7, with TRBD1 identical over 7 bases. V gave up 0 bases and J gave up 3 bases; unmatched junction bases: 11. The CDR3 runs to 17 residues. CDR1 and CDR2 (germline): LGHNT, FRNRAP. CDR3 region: CASGLVEWDRPDYEQYF. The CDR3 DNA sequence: TGTGCTAGTGGTTTGGTAGAGTGGGACAGACCAGACTACGAGCAGTACTTC.

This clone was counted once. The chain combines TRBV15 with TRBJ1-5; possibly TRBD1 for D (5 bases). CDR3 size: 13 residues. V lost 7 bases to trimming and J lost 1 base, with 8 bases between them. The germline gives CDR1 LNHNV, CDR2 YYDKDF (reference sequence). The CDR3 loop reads CATTRQSNQPQHF. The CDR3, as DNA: TGTGCCACCACGAGACAGAGCAATCAGCCCCAGCATTTT.

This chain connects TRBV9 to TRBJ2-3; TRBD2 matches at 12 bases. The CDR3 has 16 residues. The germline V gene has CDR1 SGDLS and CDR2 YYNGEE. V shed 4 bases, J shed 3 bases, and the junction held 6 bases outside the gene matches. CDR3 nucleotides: TGTGCCAGCAGCAGACTAGCGGGAGATGGGACAGATACGCAGTATTTT. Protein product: CASSRLAGDGTDTQYF.

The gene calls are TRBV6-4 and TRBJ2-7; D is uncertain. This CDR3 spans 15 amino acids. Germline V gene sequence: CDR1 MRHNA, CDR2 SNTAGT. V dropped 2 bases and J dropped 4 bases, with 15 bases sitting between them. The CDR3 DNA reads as TGTGCCAGCAGTGACCCAACGGTCCCCTTGTACGAGCAGTACTTC. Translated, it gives CASSDPTVPLYEQYF.

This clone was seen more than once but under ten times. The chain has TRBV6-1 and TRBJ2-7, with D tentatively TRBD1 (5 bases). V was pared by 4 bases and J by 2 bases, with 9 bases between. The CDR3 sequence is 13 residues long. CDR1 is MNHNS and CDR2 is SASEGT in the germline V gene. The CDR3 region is CASSAGFAYEQYF. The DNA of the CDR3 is TGTGCCAGCAGTGCAGGGTTCGCCTACGAGCAGTACTTC.

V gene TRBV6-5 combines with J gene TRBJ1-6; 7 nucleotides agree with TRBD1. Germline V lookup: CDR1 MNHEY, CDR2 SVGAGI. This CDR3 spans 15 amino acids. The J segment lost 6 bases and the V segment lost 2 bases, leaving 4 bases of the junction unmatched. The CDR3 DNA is TGTGCCAGCAGTTACGGGGGACAGCGTAATTCACCCCTCCACTTT. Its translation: CASSYGGQRNSPLHF.

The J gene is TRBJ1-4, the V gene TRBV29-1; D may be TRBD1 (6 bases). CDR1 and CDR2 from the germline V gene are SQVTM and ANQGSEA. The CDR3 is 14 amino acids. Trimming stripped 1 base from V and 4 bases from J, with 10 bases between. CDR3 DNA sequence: TGCAGCGTTGAAGGACAGGACGATAATGAAAAACTGTTTTTT. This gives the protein CSVEGQDDNEKLFF. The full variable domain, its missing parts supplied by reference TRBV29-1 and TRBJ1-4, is SAVISQKPSRDICQRGTSLTIQCQVDSQVTMMFWYRQQPGQSLTLIATANQGSEATYESGFVIDKFPISRPNLTFSTLTVSNMSPEDSSIYLCSVEGQDDNEKLFFGSGTQLSVL.

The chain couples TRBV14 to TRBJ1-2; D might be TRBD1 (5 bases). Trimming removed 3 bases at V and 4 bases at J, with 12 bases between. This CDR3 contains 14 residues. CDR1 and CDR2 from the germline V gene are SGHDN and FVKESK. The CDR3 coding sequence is TGTGCCAGCAGCCACCAAAGGGGTGCCTATGGCTACACCTTC. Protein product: CASSHQRGAYGYTF.

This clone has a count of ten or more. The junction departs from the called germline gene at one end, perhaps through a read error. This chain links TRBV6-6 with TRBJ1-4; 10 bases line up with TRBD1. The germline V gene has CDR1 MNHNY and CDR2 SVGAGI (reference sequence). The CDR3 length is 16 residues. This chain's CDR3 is CASSDSVGTGDEKLFF. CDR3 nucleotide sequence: TGTGCCAGCAGTGACTCTGTCGGGACAGGGGATGAAAAACTGTTTTTT.

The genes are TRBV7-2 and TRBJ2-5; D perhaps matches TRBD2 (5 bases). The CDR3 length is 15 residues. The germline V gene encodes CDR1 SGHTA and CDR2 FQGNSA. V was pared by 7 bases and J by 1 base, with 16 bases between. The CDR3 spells CASTTPYRGQETQYF. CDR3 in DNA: TGTGCCAGCACCACCCCTTACCGGGGCCAAGAGACCCAGTACTTC. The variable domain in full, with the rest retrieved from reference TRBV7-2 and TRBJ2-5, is GAGVSQSPSNKVTEKGKDVELRCDPISGHTALYWYRQSLGQGLEFLIYFQGNSAPDKSGLPSDRFSAERTGGSVSTLTIQRTQQEDSAVYLCASTTPYRGQETQYFGPGTRLLVL.

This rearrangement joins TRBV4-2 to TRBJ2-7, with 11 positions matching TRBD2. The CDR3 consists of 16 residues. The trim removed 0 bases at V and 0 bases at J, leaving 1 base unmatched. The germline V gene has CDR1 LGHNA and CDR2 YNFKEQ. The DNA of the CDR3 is TGTGCCAGCAGCCAAGAACTAGCGGGGGCCTCCTACGAGCAGTACTTC. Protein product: CASSQELAGASYEQYF.

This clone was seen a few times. The DNA for the CDR3 is TGTGCCAGCAGTGAACGGGTAATCGGCAATCAGCCCCAGCATTTT. Translation gives CASSERVIGNQPQHF. The genes are TRBV2 and TRBJ1-5; D not certain. The CDR3 is 15 residues long. Germline-derived CDR1 and CDR2 are SNHLY and FYNNEI. Between the trimmed V and J ends, which lost 2 bases and 2 bases, there was a span of 10 bases.

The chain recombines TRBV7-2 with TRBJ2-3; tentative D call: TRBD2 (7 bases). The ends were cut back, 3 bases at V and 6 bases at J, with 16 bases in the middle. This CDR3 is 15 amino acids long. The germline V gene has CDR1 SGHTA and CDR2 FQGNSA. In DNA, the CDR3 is TGTGCCAGCAGCTTTGTGTCCGGGGGGCTGGATACGCAGTATTTT. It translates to CASSFVSGGLDTQYF. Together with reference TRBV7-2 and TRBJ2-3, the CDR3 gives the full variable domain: GAGVSQSPSNKVTEKGKDVELRCDPISGHTALYWYRQSLGQGLEFLIYFQGNSAPDKSGLPSDRFSAERTGGSVSTLTIQRTQQEDSAVYLCASSFVSGGLDTQYFGPGTRLTVL.

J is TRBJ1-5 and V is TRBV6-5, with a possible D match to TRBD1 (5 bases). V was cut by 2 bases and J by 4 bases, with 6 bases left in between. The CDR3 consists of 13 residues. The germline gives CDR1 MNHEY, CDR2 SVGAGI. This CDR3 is CASSYGANQPQHF. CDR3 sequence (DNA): TGTGCCAGCAGTTACGGGGCTAATCAGCCCCAGCATTTT.

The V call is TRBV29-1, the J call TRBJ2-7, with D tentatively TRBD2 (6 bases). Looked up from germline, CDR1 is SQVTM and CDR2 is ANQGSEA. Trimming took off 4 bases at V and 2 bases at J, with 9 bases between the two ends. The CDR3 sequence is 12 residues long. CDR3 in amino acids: CSVVSGAYEQYF. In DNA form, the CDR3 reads TGCAGCGTTGTGTCGGGGGCCTACGAGCAGTACTTC.

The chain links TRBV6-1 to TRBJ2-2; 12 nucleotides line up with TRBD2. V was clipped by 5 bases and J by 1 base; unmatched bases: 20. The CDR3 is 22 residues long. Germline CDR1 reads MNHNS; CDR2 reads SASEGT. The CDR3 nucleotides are TGTGCCAGCAGTCAAGTCAGGGGGCAAATAACGACTAGCGGGAGGAACACCGGGGAGCTGTTTTTT. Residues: CASSQVRGQITTSGRNTGELFF.

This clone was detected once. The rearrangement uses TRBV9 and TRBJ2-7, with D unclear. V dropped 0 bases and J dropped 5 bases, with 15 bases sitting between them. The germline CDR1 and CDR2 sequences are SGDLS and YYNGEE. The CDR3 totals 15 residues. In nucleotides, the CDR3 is TGTGCCAGCAGCGTAGTGGGCGCACCCCCCGACGAGCAGTACTTC. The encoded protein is CASSVVGAPPDEQYF.

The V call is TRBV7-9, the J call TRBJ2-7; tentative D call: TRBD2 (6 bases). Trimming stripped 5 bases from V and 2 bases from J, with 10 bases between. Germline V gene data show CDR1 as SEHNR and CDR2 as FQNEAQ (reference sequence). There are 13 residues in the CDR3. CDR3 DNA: TGTGCCAGCAGCGAACCGGGGGCCTACGAGCAGTACTTC. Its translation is CASSEPGAYEQYF.

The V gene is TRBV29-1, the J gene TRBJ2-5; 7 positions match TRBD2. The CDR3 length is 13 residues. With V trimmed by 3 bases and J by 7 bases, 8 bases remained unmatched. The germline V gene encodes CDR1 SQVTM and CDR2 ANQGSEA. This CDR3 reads CSVDGLGEGTQYF. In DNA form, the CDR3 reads TGCAGCGTTGATGGGCTAGGGGAGGGGACCCAGTACTTC.

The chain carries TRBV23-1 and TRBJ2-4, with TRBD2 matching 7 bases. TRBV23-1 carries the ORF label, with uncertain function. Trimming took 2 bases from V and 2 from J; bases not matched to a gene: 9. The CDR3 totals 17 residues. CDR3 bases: TGCGCCAGCAGTCAAAATACGCTAGCGGTAACCAAAAACATTCAGTACTTC. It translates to CASSQNTLAVTKNIQYF.